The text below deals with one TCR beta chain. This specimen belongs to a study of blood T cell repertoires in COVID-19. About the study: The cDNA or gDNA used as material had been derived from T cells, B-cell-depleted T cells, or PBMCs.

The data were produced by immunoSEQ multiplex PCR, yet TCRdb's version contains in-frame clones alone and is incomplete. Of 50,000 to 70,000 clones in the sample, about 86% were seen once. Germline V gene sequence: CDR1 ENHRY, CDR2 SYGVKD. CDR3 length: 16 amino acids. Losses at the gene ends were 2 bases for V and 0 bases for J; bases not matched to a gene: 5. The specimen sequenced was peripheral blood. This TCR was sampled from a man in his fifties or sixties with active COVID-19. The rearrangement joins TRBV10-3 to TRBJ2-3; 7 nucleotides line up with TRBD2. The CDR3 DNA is TGTGCCATCAGTGAGAACGGACTAGTTAGCACAGATACGCAGTATTTT. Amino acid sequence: CAISENGLVSTDTQYF.